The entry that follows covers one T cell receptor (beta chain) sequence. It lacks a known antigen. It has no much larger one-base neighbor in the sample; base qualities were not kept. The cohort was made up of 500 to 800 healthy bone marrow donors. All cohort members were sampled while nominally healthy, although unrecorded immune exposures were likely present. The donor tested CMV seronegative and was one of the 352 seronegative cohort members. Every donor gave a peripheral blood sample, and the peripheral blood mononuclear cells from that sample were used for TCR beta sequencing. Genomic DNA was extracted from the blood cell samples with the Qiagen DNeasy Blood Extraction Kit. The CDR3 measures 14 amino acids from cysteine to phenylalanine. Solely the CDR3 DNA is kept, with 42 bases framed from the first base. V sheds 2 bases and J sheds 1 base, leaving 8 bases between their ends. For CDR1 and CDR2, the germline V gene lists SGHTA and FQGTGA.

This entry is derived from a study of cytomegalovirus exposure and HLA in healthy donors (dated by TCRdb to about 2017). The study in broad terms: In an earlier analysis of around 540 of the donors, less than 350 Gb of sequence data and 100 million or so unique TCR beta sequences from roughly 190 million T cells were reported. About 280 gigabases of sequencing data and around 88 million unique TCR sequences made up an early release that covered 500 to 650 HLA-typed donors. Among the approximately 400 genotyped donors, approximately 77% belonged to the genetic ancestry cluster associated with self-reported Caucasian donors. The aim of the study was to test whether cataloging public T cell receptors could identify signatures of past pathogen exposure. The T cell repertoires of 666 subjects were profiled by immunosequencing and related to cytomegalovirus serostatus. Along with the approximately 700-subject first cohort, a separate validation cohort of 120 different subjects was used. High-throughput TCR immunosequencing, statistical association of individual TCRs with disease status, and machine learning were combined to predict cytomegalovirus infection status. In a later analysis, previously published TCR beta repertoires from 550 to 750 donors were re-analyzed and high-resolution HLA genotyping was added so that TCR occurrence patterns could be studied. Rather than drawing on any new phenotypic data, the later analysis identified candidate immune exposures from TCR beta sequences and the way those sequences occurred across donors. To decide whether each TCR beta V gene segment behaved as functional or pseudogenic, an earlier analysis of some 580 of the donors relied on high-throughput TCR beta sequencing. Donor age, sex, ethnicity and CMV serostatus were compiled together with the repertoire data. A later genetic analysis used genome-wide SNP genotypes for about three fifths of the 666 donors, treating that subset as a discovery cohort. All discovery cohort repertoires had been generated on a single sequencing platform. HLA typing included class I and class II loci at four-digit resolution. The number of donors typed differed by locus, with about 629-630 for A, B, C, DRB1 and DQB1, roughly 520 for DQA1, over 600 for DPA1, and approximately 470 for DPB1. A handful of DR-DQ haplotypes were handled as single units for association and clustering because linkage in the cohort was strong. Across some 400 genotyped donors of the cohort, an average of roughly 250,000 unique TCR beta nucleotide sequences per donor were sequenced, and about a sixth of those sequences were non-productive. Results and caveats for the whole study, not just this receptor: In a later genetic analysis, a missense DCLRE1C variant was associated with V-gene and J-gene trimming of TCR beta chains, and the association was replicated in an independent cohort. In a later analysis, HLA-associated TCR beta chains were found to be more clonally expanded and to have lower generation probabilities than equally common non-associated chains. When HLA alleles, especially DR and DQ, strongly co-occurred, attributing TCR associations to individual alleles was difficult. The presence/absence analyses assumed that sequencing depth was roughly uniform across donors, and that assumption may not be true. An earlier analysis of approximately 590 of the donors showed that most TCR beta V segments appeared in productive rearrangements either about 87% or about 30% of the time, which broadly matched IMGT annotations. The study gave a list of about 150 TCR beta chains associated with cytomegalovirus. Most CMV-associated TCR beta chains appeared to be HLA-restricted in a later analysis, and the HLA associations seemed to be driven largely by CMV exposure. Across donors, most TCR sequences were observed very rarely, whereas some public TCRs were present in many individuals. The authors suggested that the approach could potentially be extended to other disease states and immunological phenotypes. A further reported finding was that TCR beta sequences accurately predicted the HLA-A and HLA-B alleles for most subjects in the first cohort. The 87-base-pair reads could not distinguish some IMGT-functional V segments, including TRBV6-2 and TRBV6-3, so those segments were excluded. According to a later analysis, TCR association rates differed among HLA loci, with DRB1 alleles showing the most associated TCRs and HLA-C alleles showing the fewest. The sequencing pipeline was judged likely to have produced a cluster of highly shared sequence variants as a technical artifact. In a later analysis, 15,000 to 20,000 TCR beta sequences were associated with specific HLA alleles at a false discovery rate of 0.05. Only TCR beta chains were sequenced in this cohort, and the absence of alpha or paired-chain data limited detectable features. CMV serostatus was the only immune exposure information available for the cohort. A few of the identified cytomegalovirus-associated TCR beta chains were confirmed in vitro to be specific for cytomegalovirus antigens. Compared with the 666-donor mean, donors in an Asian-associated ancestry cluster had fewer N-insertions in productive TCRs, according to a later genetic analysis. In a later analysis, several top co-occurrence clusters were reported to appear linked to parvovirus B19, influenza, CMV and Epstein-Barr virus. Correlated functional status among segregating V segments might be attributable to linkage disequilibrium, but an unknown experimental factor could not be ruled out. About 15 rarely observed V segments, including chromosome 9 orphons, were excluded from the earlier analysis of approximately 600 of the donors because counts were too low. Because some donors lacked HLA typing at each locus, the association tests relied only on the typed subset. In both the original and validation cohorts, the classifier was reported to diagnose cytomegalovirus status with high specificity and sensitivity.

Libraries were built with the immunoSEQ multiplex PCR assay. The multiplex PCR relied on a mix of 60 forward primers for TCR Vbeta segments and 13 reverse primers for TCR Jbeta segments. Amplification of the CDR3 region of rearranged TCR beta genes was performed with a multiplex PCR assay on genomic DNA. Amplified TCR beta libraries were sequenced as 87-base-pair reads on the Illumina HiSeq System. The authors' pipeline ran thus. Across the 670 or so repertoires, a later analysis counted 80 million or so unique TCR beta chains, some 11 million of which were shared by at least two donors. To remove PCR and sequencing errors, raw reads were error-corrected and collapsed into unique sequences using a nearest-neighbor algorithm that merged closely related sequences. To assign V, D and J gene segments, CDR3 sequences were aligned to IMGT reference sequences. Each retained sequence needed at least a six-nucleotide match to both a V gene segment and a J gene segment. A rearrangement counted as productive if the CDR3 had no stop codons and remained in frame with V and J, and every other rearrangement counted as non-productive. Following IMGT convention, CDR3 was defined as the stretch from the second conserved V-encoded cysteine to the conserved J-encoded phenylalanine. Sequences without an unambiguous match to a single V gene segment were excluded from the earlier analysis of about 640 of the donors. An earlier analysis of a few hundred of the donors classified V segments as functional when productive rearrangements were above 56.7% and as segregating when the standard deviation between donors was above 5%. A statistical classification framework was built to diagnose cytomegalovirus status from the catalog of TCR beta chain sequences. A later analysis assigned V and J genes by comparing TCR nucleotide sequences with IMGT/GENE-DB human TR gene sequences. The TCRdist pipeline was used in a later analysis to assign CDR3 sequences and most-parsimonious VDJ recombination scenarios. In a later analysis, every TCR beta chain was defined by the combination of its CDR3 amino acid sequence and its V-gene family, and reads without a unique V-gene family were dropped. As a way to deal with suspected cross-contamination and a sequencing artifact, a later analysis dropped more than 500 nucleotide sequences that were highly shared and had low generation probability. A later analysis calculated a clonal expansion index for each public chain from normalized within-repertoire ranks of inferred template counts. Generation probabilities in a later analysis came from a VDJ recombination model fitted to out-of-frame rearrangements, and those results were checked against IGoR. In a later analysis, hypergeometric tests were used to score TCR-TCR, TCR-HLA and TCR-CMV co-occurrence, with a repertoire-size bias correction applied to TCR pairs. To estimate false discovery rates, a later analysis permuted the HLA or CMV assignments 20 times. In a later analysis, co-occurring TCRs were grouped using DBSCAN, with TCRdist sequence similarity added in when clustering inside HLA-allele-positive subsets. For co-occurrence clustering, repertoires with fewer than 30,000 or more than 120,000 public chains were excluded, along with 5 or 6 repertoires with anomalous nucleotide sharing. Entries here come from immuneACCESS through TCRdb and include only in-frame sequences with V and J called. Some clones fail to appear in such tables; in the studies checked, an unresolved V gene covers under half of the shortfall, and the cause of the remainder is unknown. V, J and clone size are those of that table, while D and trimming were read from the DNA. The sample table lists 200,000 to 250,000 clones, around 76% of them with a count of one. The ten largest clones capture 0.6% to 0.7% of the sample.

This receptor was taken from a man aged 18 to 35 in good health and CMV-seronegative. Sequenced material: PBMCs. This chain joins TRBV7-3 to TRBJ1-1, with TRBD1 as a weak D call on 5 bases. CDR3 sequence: CASSLGGGNTEAFF. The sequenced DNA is TGTGCCAGCAGCTTAGGGGGGGGGAACACTGAAGCTTTCTTT.